This TCR beta chain was identified in a study of cytomegalovirus exposure and HLA in healthy donors. Study summary: The Caucasian-associated ancestry cluster contained approximately 81% of the approximately 400 genotyped donors.

The primer mix had 60 Vbeta and 13 Jbeta primers. Libraries were prepared by immunoSEQ multiplex PCR; TCRdb keeps only in-frame clonotypes and omits some of them. There are roughly 170,000 clones in the sample; approximately 80% occur only once, and 0.7% to 0.95% lies in the top ten. Germline V gene sequence: CDR1 MGHRA, CDR2 YSYEKL. This CDR3 contains 15 residues. The V and J ends lost 4 bases and 1 base respectively, with 13 bases between them. Study observations and caveats: CMV serostatus was the sole immune exposure information available.

As for this clone: Antigen: not known.

The chain employs TRBV4-1 and TRBJ1-1; no reliable D call. This clonotype was sampled from a woman aged 18-30 years in good health and CMV-seronegative. Input material: PBMCs. The CDR3 nucleotides read TGCGCCAGCAGCCCCCGGGAAAAAGCGAACACTGAAGCTTTCTTT. It translates to CASSPREKANTEAFF.